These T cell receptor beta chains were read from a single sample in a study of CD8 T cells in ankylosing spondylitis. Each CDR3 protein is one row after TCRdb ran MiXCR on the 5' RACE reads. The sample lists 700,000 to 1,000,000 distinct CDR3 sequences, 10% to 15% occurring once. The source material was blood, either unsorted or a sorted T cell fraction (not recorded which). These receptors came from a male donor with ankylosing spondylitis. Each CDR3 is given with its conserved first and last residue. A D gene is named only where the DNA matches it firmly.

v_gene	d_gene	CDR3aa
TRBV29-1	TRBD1	CSVATGVRYYEQYF
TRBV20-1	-	CSARQGSGGYTF
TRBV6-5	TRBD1	CASSYSGQGSLEQYF
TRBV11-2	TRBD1	CASSQPKAKQGAHYGYTF
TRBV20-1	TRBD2	CSPFQSGGDEQFF
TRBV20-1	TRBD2	CSAAAGPQETQYF
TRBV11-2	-	CASSKGFQNTEAFF
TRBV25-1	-	CASSEAGTKETQYF
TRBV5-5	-	CASSLRSEVETQYF
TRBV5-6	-	CASRSGWGTGELFF
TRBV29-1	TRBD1	CSTDGTGGNTEAFF
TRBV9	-	CASSVVGGKSNQPQHF
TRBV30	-	CAWTILVNQETQYF
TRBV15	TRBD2	CATSRERGLAGGEQYF
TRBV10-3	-	CAISETSTMAQYF
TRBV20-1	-	CSASSGTSTDTQYF
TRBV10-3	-	CAISESSGLGTSNEQFF
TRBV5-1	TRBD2	CASSLTSGGAVGEQYF
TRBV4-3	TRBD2	CASSPKWVPGLAGYNEQFF
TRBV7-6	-	CASSLSYATEAFF
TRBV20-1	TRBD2	CSARTSYKETQYF
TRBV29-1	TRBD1	CSVVTGGEYEQYF
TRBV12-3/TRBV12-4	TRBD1	CASSPWTGDTDTQYF
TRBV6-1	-	CASNPSGLVDTQYF
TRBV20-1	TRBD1	CSARVETGAADTQYF
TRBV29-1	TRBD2	CSVAGGYGPGLATNNEQFF